The 22 T cell receptor beta chains presented below share a single source sample, sequenced in a study of tumor-infiltrating lymphocytes in primary liver carcinoma. Co-extraction of RNA and DNA was performed on about 20-32 mg of unsorted bulk tissue. TCR beta cDNA was made from 400 to 600 ng total RNA with a constant-region primer. A slightly modified ARM-PCR protocol with three nested multiplex PCR rounds produced these TCR beta libraries. TRBV1-TRBV30 forward primers paired with a C-beta reverse primer drove the first two PCR rounds, roughly 10 cycles each. TCRdb ran MiXCR on the multiplex PCR reads and lists one entry per CDR3 protein. The sample contains about 44,000 distinct CDR3 sequences, about 80% of which appear only once. The sequencing input was liver tumor tissue from sampling region 3. The subset is: tumor region T3, left-lateral pole. The receptors here all came from a man aged 40-49 years with primary liver carcinoma and hepatitis B virus infection.

Concerning this clonotype itself: Compared with germline, one end of the junction differs, possibly owing to a read error. The chain has TRBV18 and TRBJ1-5, with a weak D call TRBD1 (6 bases). Germline assignment: CDR1 KGHSH and CDR2 LQKENI. The CDR3 spans 14 residues. CDR3 amino acids: CASSPQGRNQPQHF. The CDR3 DNA sequence: TGTGCTAGCTCACCACAGGGTCGCAATCAGCCCCAGCATTTT.

This clonotype was observed many times. The chain links TRBV28 to TRBJ2-7; the D call may be TRBD1 or TRBD2 (6 bases each). V lost 6 bases, J lost 6 bases, and 12 bases lay in between. The germline CDR1 and CDR2 sequences are MDHEN and SYDVKM. This CDR3 has 12 amino acids. DNA of the CDR3: TGTGCCAGCAGGGTAGGGGGGCGCGAGCAGTACTTC. Translating it yields CASRVGGREQYF. Complete variable domain (other parts from reference TRBV28 and TRBJ2-7): DVKVTQSSRYLVKRTGEKVFLECVQDMDHENMFWYRQDPGLGLRLIYFSYDVKMKEKGDIPEGYSVSREKKERFSLILESASTNQTSMYLCASRVGGREQYFGPGTRLTVT.

For this clonotype: A junction boundary mismatches the germline segment, possibly from a read error. The chain carries TRBV28 and TRBJ2-5; D call uncertain. The CDR3 is 13 amino acids. Germline CDR1 is MDHEN and CDR2 is SYDVKM. The chain's CDR3 is CASRISARETQYF. For the CDR3, the DNA is TGTGCAAGCAGAATCAGCGCCCGAGAGACCCAGTACTTC. The whole variable domain, remainder taken from reference TRBV28 and TRBJ2-5, is DVKVTQSSRYLVKRTGEKVFLECVQDMDHENMFWYRQDPGLGLRLIYFSYDVKMKEKGDIPEGYSVSREKKERFSLILESASTNQTSMYLCASRISARETQYFGPGTRLLVL.

Worth noting for this clonotype: One junction end does not reproduce the germline sequence, and a read error may be involved. The V and J genes are TRBV30 and TRBJ2-7, with D uncertain. Germline V gene lookup returns CDR1 GTSNPN and CDR2 SVGIG (reference sequence). The length of the CDR3 is 12 residues. The CDR3 bases are TGTACCTGGAGTGTTGGCGACATCGAGCAGTACTTC. Amino acid sequence: CTWSVGDIEQYF.

This clonotype was observed a few times. The V gene is TRBV9, the J gene TRBJ2-1; no firm D call. Germline V gives CDR1 SGDLS, CDR2 YYNGEE. This CDR3 is 13 amino acids long. V was cut by 0 bases and J by 5 bases, with 6 bases left in between. The DNA for the CDR3 is TGTGCCAGCAGCGTAGGCACCCACAATGAGCAGTTCTTC. Its translation is CASSVGTHNEQFF.

As concerns this clonotype: Lacking the conserved final phenylalanine or tryptophan, this CDR3 likely reflects a read error. CDR3 in DNA: TGTACCAGCAGTTTGCCCGGGACAGGGCTCCGGGGTGAGCAGTTCTTA. The encoded protein is CTSSLPGTGLRGEQFL. The chain carries TRBV12-3 or TRBV12-4 and TRBJ2-1; 9 bases map to TRBD1. This CDR3 has 16 residues.

This clonotype was found once. A read error may produce the germline difference seen at one junction end. This sequence joins TRBV4-1 and TRBJ2-2; 9 nucleotides match TRBD1. Germline V CDR1 and CDR2: MGHRA, YSYEKL. The CDR3 consists of 15 residues. DNA for the CDR3: TGCGCCACCACTCGGGACAGGGTTTTCACCGGGGAGCTGTCTTTT. Translation: CATTRDRVFTGELSF.

With regard to this clonotype: An end of the junction differs from the germline gene, which may be a read error. The rearrangement links TRBV6-2 or TRBV6-3 to TRBJ2-6; 8 nucleotides line up with TRBD1. The CDR3 is 16 residues long. Germline lookup yields CDR1 MNHEY and CDR2 SVGEGT. The chain's CDR3 is CASSLGQGTGVNILTF. The DNA for the CDR3 is TGTGCCAGCAGCCTCGGACAGGGTACTGGGGTCAACATCCTGACTTTC.

The chain uses TRBV11-2 and TRBJ2-3; TRBD2 matches at 12 bases. Germline lookup yields CDR1 SGHAT and CDR2 FQNNGV. The CDR3 is 18 residues long. Germline trimming cut 2 bases from V and 5 bases from J; bases unmatched to any gene: 11. CDR3 protein: CASSLTASGRAWRDTQYF. CDR3 sequence (DNA): TGTGCCAGCAGCTTAACTGCTAGCGGGAGGGCGTGGCGAGATACGCAGTATTTT.

Notes on this clonotype: One end of the junction fails to match germline, which may point to a read error. V gene TRBV28 combines with J gene TRBJ2-2, with D possibly TRBD2 on 7 matching bases. This CDR3 has 14 residues. Germline CDR1 reads MDHEN; CDR2 reads SYDVKM. This chain's CDR3 is CVSLGGQGAGELLF. The DNA of the CDR3 is TGTGTCAGCCTCGGGGGGCAGGGAGCCGGGGAGCTGTTATTT. The full variable domain, its missing parts supplied by reference TRBV28 and TRBJ2-2, is DVKVTQSSRYLVKRTGEKVFLECVQDMDHENMFWYRQDPGLGLRLIYFSYDVKMKEKGDIPEGYSVSREKKERFSLILESASTNQTSMYLCVSLGGQGAGELLFGEGSRLTVL.

Notes on this clonotype: The conserved phenylalanine or tryptophan normally closing the CDR3 is absent here, so this likely arose from a read error. The rearrangement uses TRBV5-1 and TRBJ1-4; a possible D gene is TRBD1 (5 bases). The CDR3 is 13 amino acids. Germline V gene sequence: CDR1 SGHRS, CDR2 YFSETQ. CDR3 bases: TGCGTCAGCGCCATGGGGGATACTGAAAAACTGTTTTCT. It codes for CVSAMGDTEKLFS.

As to this clonotype: The junction differs from germline at one of its ends, possibly a read error. The chain joins TRBV4-1 to TRBJ2-1, with D uncertain. The CDR3 spans 13 residues. Per the germline V gene, CDR1 is MGHRA and CDR2 is YSYEKL. The CDR3 DNA reads TGCACCAGCAACTCCTCCCCCGGGTCGGAGCAGTTCTTC. Amino acid sequence: CTSNSSPGSEQFF.

V usage is TRBV12-3 or TRBV12-4 and J usage is TRBJ2-1, with D unclear. The CDR3 is made up of 15 amino acids. Between the trimmed V and J ends, which lost 10 bases and 7 bases, there was a span of 23 bases. The CDR3 region is CANSPKVLYVNEQFF. As DNA, the CDR3 is TGTGCCAACAGCCCCAAGGTACTCTACGTGAATGAGCAGTTCTTC.

Comment on this clonotype: Sequence at one end of the junction differs from germline and may be a read error. The J gene is TRBJ2-7, the V gene TRBV6-5, with D tentatively TRBD2 (5 bases). Germline values: CDR1 MNHEY, CDR2 SVGAGI. The CDR3 has 14 residues. The CDR3: CASTGRGGAYVQYF. Written as DNA, the CDR3 is TGTGCCAGTACTGGGAGAGGTGGAGCCTACGTGCAGTACTTC.

This clonotype was detected only a few times. A read error is possible here, since a much larger clone lies one base away. The V call is TRBV6-5, the J call TRBJ2-3; either TRBD1 or TRBD2 may fit D (5 bases each). Looked up from germline, CDR1 is MNHEY and CDR2 is SVGAGI. The length of the CDR3 is 14 residues. As DNA, the CDR3 is TGTGCCAGCAGTCCCACTCGGGGCACAGATATGCAGTATTTT. Translation: CASSPTRGTDMQYF.

Note on this clonotype: The CDR3 end shows no conserved phenylalanine or tryptophan, and so a read error is likely. The V gene is TRBV29-1, the J gene TRBJ2-1; D unresolved. This CDR3 has 14 amino acids. The germline gives CDR1 SQVTM, CDR2 ANQGSEA. The CDR3: CSVVRLESYHEQFV. CDR3 bases: TGCAGCGTCGTTCGGCTAGAATCCTACCATGAGCAGTTCGTC.

As concerns this clonotype: Because the CDR3 is missing its conserved closing phenylalanine or tryptophan, this is likely a read error. The limits of the CDR3 on the DNA are not certain, so only TCRdb's listed CDR3 is given. The rearrangement joins TRBV5-4 to TRBJ2-5; the table assigns TRBD2, which was not confirmed against the DNA. The CDR3 adds up to 16 amino acids, both ends counted. CDR1 SGHNT and CDR2 YYREEE come from the germline V gene (reference sequence). This chain's CDR3 is CASSTLSGRLQETQYY.

The V and J genes are TRBV19 and TRBJ1-5, with D uncertain. CDR3 length: 14 amino acids. Germline V gives CDR1 LNHDA, CDR2 SQIVND (reference sequence). Trimming shortened V by 1 base and J by 8 bases, and 12 bases separated the two germline ends. In DNA, the CDR3 is TGTGCCAGTAGTATAGGGTCCCTGAGAGAGCCCCAGCATTTT. It codes for CASSIGSLREPQHF.

The chain carries TRBV6-5 and TRBJ2-7; 7 nucleotides line up with TRBD2. J lost 1 base, V lost 6 bases, and 3 bases had no gene match. Germline V gene sequence: CDR1 MNHEY, CDR2 SVGAGI. The CDR3 consists of 13 residues. The CDR3 DNA reads as TGTGCCAGCAGGTCAGCGGGATCCTACGAGCAGTACTTC. Its translation is CASRSAGSYEQYF.

This rearrangement joins TRBV28 to TRBJ1-5, with D unresolved. Germline-derived CDR1 and CDR2 are MDHEN and SYDVKM. This CDR3 has 12 residues. V was pared by 7 bases and J by 9 bases, with 13 bases between. CDR3 bases: TGTGCCAGCACCCCACCCCTCGGGCCCCAGCATTTT. Protein: CASTPPLGPQHF. The entire variable domain, with the rest obtained from reference TRBV28 and TRBJ1-5, is as follows: DVKVTQSSRYLVKRTGEKVFLECVQDMDHENMFWYRQDPGLGLRLIYFSYDVKMKEKGDIPEGYSVSREKKERFSLILESASTNQTSMYLCASTPPLGPQHFGDGTRLSIL.

The chain combines TRBV29-1 with TRBJ2-1; perhaps TRBD2 as D (5 bases). V was pared by 6 bases and J by 3 bases, with 12 bases between. The length of the CDR3 is 13 residues. The germline V gene has CDR1 SQVTM and CDR2 ANQGSEA. The CDR3 bases are TGCAGCGTCGGAGGAACTGACTACAATGAGCAGTTCTTC. Protein: CSVGGTDYNEQFF.

Comments on this clonotype: The conserved phenylalanine or tryptophan normally closing the CDR3 is absent here, so this likely arose from a read error. The gene calls are TRBV6-1 and TRBJ2-1; 11 nucleotides match TRBD2. V shed 7 bases and J 6 bases; nucleotides not matched to a gene: 8. The CDR3 totals 15 residues. CDR1 and CDR2 from the germline V gene are MNHNS and SASEGT. The CDR3 sequence is CASNMGLAEFNEQFL. The CDR3 region has the DNA TGTGCCAGCAACATGGGACTAGCGGAATTCAATGAGCAGTTCCTC.